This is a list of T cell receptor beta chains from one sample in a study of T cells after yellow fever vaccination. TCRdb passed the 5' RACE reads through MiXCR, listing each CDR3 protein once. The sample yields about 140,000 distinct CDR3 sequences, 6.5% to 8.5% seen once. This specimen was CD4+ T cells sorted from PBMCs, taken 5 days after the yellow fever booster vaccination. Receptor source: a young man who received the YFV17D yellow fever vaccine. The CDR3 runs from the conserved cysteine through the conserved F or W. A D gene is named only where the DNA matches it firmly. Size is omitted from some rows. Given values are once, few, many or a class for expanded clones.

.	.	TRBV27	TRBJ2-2	TGTGCCAGCAGCCTAGGGGGGGCGGGGGCGAACACCGGGGAGCTGTTTTTT	CASSLGGAGANTGELFF
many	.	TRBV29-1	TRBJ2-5	TGCAGCGTTGTCTCTAGCGAGGAGACCCAGTACTTC	CSVVSSEETQYF
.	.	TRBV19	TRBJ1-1	TGTGCCAGTAGTGCTGGAGGCGTGAACACTGAAGCTTTCTTT	CASSAGGVNTEAFF
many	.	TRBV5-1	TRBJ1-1	TGCGCCAGCAGCTCTGGGGGCGGAGTACTTGAAGCTTTCTTT	CASSSGGGVLEAFF
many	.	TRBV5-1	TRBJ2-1	TGCGCCAGCAGGCGTGACACCTACAATGAGCAGTTCTTC	CASRRDTYNEQFF
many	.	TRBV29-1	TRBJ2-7	TGCAGCGTTGCAAGACGGCGCTCCGAGCAGTACTTC	CSVARRRSEQYF
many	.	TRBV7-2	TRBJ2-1	TGTGCCAGCAGCCCCCCCGGTAGTCGGTATGTCAATGAGCAGTTCTTC	CASSPPGSRYVNEQFF
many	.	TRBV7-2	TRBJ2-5	TGTGCCAGCAGCTTATCCAAGACCCAGTACTTC	CASSLSKTQYF
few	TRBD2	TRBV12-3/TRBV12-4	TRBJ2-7	TGTGCCAGCAGGTCAGCGGGAAGCTCCTACGAGCAGTACTTC	CASRSAGSSYEQYF
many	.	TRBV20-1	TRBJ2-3	TGCAGTGCTACCCGGCAACAGTCCGCAGATACGCAGTATTTT	CSATRQQSADTQYF
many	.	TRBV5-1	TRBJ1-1	TGCGCCAGCAGCTTGGTTGGTAGTGTCACTGAAGCTTTCTTT	CASSLVGSVTEAFF
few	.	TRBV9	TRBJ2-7	TGTGCCAGCAGCGTAGAGGTCAGGGGCAGCGAGCAGTACTTC	CASSVEVRGSEQYF
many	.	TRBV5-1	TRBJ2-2	TGCGCCAGCAGCCCCGGATATAGGTCTCCGACCGGGGAGCTGTTTTTT	CASSPGYRSPTGELFF
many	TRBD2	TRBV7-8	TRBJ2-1	TGTGCCAGCAGGAGACTAGCGGGAGCTAGCGAGCAGTTCTTC	CASRRLAGASEQFF
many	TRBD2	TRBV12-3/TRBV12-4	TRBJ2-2	TGTGCCAGCAGGCATAGCGGGAGGGCGTACACCGGGGAGCTGTTTTTT	CASRHSGRAYTGELFF
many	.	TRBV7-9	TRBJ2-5	TGTGCCAGCCGACGCGCCCCCGGACAAGAGACCCAGTACTTC	CASRRAPGQETQYF
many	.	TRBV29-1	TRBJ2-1	TGCAGCGCTGGGAAAGGGCTGACTAGCAATGAGCAGTTCTTC	CSAGKGLTSNEQFF